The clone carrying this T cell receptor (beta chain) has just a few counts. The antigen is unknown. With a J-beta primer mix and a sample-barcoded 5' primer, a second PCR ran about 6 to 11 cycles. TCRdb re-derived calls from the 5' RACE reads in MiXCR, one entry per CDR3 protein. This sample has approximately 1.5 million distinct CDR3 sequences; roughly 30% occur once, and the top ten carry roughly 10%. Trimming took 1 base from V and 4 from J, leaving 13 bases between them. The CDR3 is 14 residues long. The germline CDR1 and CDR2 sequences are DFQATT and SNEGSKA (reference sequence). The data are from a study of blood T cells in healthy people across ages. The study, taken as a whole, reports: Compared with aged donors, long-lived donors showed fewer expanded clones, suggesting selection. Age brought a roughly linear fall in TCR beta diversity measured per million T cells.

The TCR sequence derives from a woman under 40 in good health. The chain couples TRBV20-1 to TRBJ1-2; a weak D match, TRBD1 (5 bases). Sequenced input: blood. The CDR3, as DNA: TGCAGTGCTAGAGGCCGAGGGGTCAGCTATGGCTACACCTTC. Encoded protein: CSARGRGVSYGYTF.